The entry below gives a single TCR beta chain sequence along with its context. What it binds is unknown. The sample belongs to a study of shared clonotypes between healthy human individuals. The study, taken as a whole, reports: Among donors, the sharing of clonotypes was expected to be influenced by sequencing depth.

The germline CDR1 and CDR2 sequences are SEHNR and FQNEAQ (reference sequence). V lost 1 base and J 2 bases, leaving 9 bases between the germline ends. The CDR3 is 16 amino acids. CD8 memory cells included CD45RO+ cells plus CCR7-negative CD45RA+ TemRA cells. Deep-level assay runs were performed. Clones were read by immunoSEQ multiplex PCR, and TCRdb kept only the in-frame ones, dropping some. The table has approximately 350,000 clones, 90% to 97% seen once. The receptor was isolated from a young man in good health. Material: memory CD8+ T cells sorted from blood. The subset here: CD45RO+ cells pooled with CCR7-negative TemRA cells. V gene TRBV7-9 combines with J gene TRBJ2-6, with TRBD2 as a possible D gene (6 bases). CDR3 DNA sequence: TGTGCCAGCAGCTTAGTAGGAGGGGCTGGGGCCAACGTCCTGACTTTC. This encodes CASSLVGGAGANVLTF.